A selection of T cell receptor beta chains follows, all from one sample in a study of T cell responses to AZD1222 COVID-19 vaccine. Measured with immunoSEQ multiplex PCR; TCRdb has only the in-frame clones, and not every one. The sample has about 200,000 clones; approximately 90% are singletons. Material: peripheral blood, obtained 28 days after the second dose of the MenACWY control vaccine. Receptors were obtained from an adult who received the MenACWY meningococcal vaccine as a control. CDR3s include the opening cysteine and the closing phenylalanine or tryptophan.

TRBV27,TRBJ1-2,CASSLGTGDYGYTF
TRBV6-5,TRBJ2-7,CASSRGEGVSEQYF
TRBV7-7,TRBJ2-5,CASRSGTGDWETQYF
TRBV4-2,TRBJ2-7,CASSSRTEGYEQYF
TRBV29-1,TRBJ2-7,CSVTGGSDEQYF
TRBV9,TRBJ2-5,CARRGGAIGETQYF
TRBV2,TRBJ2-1,CASSVNSYNEQFF
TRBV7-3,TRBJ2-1,CASSRNPLLFGGRAVHEQFF
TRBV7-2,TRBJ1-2,CASSLSRAFYGYTF
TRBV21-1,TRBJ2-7,CASSVGQEFYEQYF
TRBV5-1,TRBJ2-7,CASSPGLAGSYEQYF
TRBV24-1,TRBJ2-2,CATSDSGHPSGGELFF
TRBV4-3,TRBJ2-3,CASSQETGAARGDTQYF
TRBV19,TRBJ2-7,CASSVTDRGVEQYF
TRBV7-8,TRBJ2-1,CASSHSLAGGRNEQFF
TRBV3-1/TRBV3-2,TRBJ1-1,CASASQGRNTEAFF
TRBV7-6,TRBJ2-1,CASSQGTSGDLDEQFF
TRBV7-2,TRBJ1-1,CASSLVLGQVAEAFF
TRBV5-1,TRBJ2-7,CASRGSTYEQYF
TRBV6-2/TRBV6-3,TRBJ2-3,CASSYSPAGVTDTQYF
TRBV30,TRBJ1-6,CAQTDRENSPLHF
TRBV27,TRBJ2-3,CASSHRGLREGTQYF
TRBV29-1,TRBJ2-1,CSVRPTGTDEQFF
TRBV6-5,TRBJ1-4,CASSYIRETNEKLFF
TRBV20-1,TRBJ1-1,CSASLGQTTEAFF
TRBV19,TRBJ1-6,CASSTQVYNSPLHF
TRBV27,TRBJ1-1,CASSLGKGWDTEAFF
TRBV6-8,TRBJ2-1,CASSWEREGRDNEQFF
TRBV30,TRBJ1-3,CAWTKGDTIYF
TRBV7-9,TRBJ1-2,CASTATGRDYGYTF
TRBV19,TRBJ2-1,CASSMEGNEQFF
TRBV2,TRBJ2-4,CASRVVRDHLGKNIQYF
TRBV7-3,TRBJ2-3,CASSLYREDTQYF
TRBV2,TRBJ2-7,CASSSGPYEQYF
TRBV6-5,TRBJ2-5,CASSYSRLTKRETQYF
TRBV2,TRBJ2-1,CASMSSASGGRVFF
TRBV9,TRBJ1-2,CASSVDSLNYGYTF
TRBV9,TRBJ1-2,CASRSGSGANYGYTF
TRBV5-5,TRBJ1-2,CASSMAPVLRLDGYTF
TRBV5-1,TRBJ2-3,CASKTLAGDTDTQYF
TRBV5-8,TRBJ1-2,CASSLDRVLGYTF
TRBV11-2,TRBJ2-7,CASSLDLRAEQYF
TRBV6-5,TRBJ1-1,CASSYRGLGVAEAFF
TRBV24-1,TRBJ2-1,CATSDRLGTDYNEQFF
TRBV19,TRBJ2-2,CASGTGELFF
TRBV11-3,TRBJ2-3,CASSPRTSGSSTDTQYF
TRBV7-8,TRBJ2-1,CASSYSDREAHNEQFF
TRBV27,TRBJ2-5,CASRLHGVGETQYF
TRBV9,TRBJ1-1,CASSPKSTATNTEAFF
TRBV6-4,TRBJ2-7,CASSGDRGPIPRTYEQYF
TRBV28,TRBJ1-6,CASSFSFMSSYNSPLHF
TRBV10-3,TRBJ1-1,CAISESRDLRAEAFF
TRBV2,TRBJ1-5,CASSEPGPGGSNQPQHF
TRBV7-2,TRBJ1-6,CASSPGQGGNSPLHF
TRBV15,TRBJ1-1,CATSLRTGVTEAFF